This TCR beta chain was observed in a study of blood T cell repertoires in COVID-19. The CDR3 length is 13 residues. CDR1 SNHLY and CDR2 FYNNEI come from the germline V gene. The V and J ends lost 6 bases and 2 bases respectively, with 10 bases between them. Repertoires were generated with immunoSEQ multiplex PCR, while TCRdb's copy carries only in-frame clones and drops some. The data contain fewer than 100,000 clones, roughly 90% of them seen just once; the ten biggest clones take up around a sixth. This receptor was identified in an elderly man in a cohort sampled during active COVID-19. The source material was peripheral blood. This chain links TRBV2 with TRBJ2-5; D gene uncertain. CDR3: CASRLDKQETQYF. Here the CDR3 DNA reads TGTGCCAGCAGACTCGACAAACAAGAGACCCAGTACTTC.